These 4 T cell receptor beta chains originate from one sample sequenced in a study of OX40 agonist ivuxolimab in advanced cancers. Profiling relied on immunoSEQ multiplex PCR, and the TCRdb table lists in-frame clones only, not all of them. The table records roughly 5,100 clones, about 70% of them present only once. Sequenced material: CD4+ or CD8+ T cells sorted from blood, taken in a trial of the OX40 agonist ivuxolimab. These receptor sequences come from an adult with an advanced solid tumor such as melanoma, head and neck, liver or kidney cancer.

This clone was counted once. The gene calls are TRBV7-9 and TRBJ2-1; D could derive from TRBD1 or TRBD2 (6 bases each). Germline loops: CDR1 SEHNR, CDR2 FQNEAQ (reference sequence). V gave up 3 bases and J gave up 8 bases, with 8 bases separating them. The CDR3 has 12 residues. This chain's CDR3 is CASSFGGDEQFF. The CDR3 nucleotides are TGTGCCAGCAGCTTCGGGGGCGATGAGCAGTTCTTC.

This clone is judged medium-sized. The chain combines TRBV14 with TRBJ2-1, with 9 bases lining up with TRBD1. V dropped 6 bases and J dropped 8; count of bases not matched to a gene: 14. The V gene's germline CDR1 is SGHDN and CDR2 FVKESK. This CDR3 is built from 16 residues. CDR3 region: CASSFYGTGFPHEQFF. CDR3 sequence (DNA): TGTGCCAGCAGTTTTTACGGGACAGGGTTTCCCCATGAGCAGTTCTTC.

V and J are TRBV10-3 and TRBJ1-5; no clear D gene. The germline V and J ends were trimmed by 8 bases and 1 base, with 12 bases remaining between them. The CDR3 extends over 14 amino acids. CDR1 ENHRY and CDR2 SYGVKD come from the germline V gene. The CDR3 sequence: CAIGPGISNQPQHF. For the CDR3, the DNA is TGTGCCATCGGCCCGGGGATCAGCAATCAGCCCCAGCATTTT.

By share, this clone ranks as medium-sized. V is TRBV7-8 and J is TRBJ2-7, with 7 bases lining up with TRBD1. V lost 3 bases to trimming and J lost 2 bases; unmatched junction nucleotides: 4. There are 14 residues in the CDR3. Germline CDR1 and CDR2: SGHVS and FQNEAQ. In DNA form, the CDR3 reads TGTGCCAGCAGCTTCACTAGGGGGCCCTACGAGCAGTACTTC. Translation: CASSFTRGPYEQYF.